A selection of T cell receptor beta chains follows, all from one sample in a study of blood T cell repertoires in COVID-19. Sequenced by immunoSEQ multiplex PCR; TCRdb stores in-frame clones only, minus some. Of over 200,000 clones in the sample, roughly 89% were seen once. Sequenced sample: peripheral blood. These receptors came from a man between 60 and 75 years old who had recovered from COVID-19. Both conserved end residues are part of each CDR3. Each record gives: clone size, V gene, CDR3 length, D gene, J gene, CDR3 protein, CDR3 DNA. The D gene is left open where the match is weak. The size entry is marked missing in some rows and otherwise reads once, few, many or a size class.

NA,TRBV5-4,16,TRBD2,TRBJ2-3,CASRTTSGGATDTQYF,TGTGCCAGCAGGACGACTAGCGGGGGGGCAACAGATACGCAGTATTTT
NA,TRBV9,16,NA,TRBJ2-1,CASSVGRDSLYNEQFF,TGTGCCAGCAGCGTAGGCCGGGACTCCCTTTACAATGAGCAGTTCTTC
few,TRBV19,15,NA,TRBJ2-7,CASSSMEGRAYEQYF,TGTGCCAGTAGTTCGATGGAGGGGAGAGCCTACGAGCAGTACTTC
NA,TRBV4-1,18,TRBD1,TRBJ1-4,CASSQDPNRGTTNEKLFF,TGCGCCAGCAGCCAAGATCCGAACAGGGGTACAACTAATGAAAAACTGTTTTTT
NA,TRBV7-2,18,TRBD1,TRBJ2-1,CASSLRLAGTVNYNEQFF,TGTGCCAGCAGCTTACGTCTTGCCGGGACAGTGAACTACAATGAGCAGTTCTTC
NA,TRBV5-4,14,TRBD1,TRBJ1-2,CASSGTGDPYGYTF,TGTGCCAGCAGCGGGACAGGGGACCCCTATGGCTACACCTTC
NA,TRBV5-1,15,TRBD1,TRBJ1-6,CASGQGGTYNSPLHF,TGCGCCAGTGGACAGGGCGGCACCTATAATTCACCCCTCCACTTT
NA,TRBV16,15,TRBD1,TRBJ1-2,CASSPQDREGYGYTF,TGTGCCAGCAGCCCACAAGACAGGGAAGGATATGGCTACACCTTC
NA,TRBV13,17,TRBD2,TRBJ2-3,CASSLTALGLAGGTQYF,TGTGCCAGCAGCTTAACGGCCTTAGGACTAGCGGGAGGTACGCAGTATTTT
NA,TRBV7-2,14,NA,TRBJ2-4,CASRASRGGDIQYF,TGTGCCAGCAGAGCATCCAGGGGTGGAGACATTCAGTACTTC
NA,TRBV7-4,13,NA,TRBJ1-4,CASRRPTNEKLFF,TGTGCCAGCAGGCGGCCAACTAATGAAAAACTGTTTTTT
NA,TRBV7-6,16,NA,TRBJ2-7,CASSLGAGQSFYEQYF,TGTGCCAGCAGCTTAGGGGCTGGACAGTCATTCTACGAGCAGTACTTC
NA,TRBV4-2,14,TRBD2,TRBJ2-5,CASSLSGGEKAQYF,TGTGCCAGCAGCCTTAGCGGGGGGGAGAAGGCCCAGTACTTC
NA,TRBV28,14,NA,TRBJ1-1,CASSSPHLNTEAFF,TGTGCCAGCAGCTCACCCCATCTAAACACTGAAGCTTTCTTT
NA,TRBV11-3,15,NA,TRBJ2-1,CASSLKGDTYNEQFF,TGTGCCAGCAGCTTAAAAGGGGACACGTACAATGAGCAGTTCTTC
once,TRBV30,13,TRBD2,TRBJ2-7,CAWRGLAGVEQYF,TGTGCCTGGAGGGGACTAGCGGGAGTCGAGCAGTACTTC
NA,TRBV2,14,NA,TRBJ1-6,CASSVGQYNSPLHF,TGTGCCAGCAGTGTGGGGCAGTATAATTCACCCCTCCACTTT
NA,TRBV2,15,TRBD1,TRBJ2-1,CASSFDRGGNNEQFF,TGTGCCAGCAGTTTCGACAGGGGGGGTAACAATGAGCAGTTCTTC
NA,TRBV5-4,16,TRBD2,TRBJ2-2,CASSLALAGATGELFF,TGTGCCAGCAGCTTGGCCCTAGCGGGAGCCACCGGGGAGCTGTTTTTT
NA,TRBV27,15,TRBD1,TRBJ1-4,CASSSRQGTNEKLFF,TGTGCCAGCAGTTCCCGACAGGGAACTAATGAAAAACTGTTTTTT
few,TRBV5-1,14,TRBD1,TRBJ1-1,CASSFGTGLSEAFF,TGCGCCAGCAGCTTCGGGACAGGGCTTTCTGAAGCTTTCTTT
NA,TRBV20-1,11,NA,TRBJ1-1,CSALFGTRAFF,TGCAGTGCACTATTCGGGACTAGAGCTTTCTTT
NA,TRBV6-5,12,NA,TRBJ1-5,CASGVFDQPQHF,TGTGCCAGCGGAGTGTTTGATCAGCCCCAGCATTTT
NA,TRBV2,13,NA,TRBJ1-4,CASSAGGGEKLFF,TGTGCCAGCAGTGCGGGGGGAGGTGAAAAACTGTTTTTT
NA,TRBV12-5,13,TRBD1,TRBJ1-2,CASGYGQGGGYTF,TGTGCTAGTGGTTATGGACAGGGCGGTGGCTACACCTTC
NA,TRBV28,15,TRBD1,TRBJ1-5,CASSFGQGATQPQHF,TGTGCCAGCAGTTTTGGACAGGGGGCCACTCAGCCCCAGCATTTT
NA,TRBV6-2/TRBV6-3,13,NA,TRBJ2-1,CASSSEVRNEQFF,TGTGCCAGCAGTTCAGAGGTGAGGAATGAGCAGTTCTTC
NA,TRBV27,17,TRBD1,TRBJ1-4,CASSLLSIGTVREKLFF,TGTGCCAGCAGTTTATTGTCCATCGGGACAGTGAGAGAAAAACTGTTTTTT
once,TRBV27,14,TRBD1,TRBJ2-1,CASSWERGQSEQFF,TGTGCCAGCAGTTGGGAGAGGGGGCAGAGTGAGCAGTTCTTC
NA,TRBV18,16,TRBD1,TRBJ2-1,CASSPSFGTGGNEQFF,TGTGCCAGCTCACCATCCTTTGGGACAGGGGGCAATGAGCAGTTCTTC
NA,TRBV19,17,NA,TRBJ1-2,CASSNFRAQDWESGYTF,TGTGCCAGTAGTAACTTCAGGGCACAGGATTGGGAATCTGGCTACACCTTC
NA,TRBV9,16,TRBD1,TRBJ1-3,CASSAGQGATGNTIYF,TGTGCCAGCAGCGCCGGACAGGGGGCCACTGGAAACACCATATATTTT
few,TRBV24-1,13,TRBD1,TRBJ2-1,CASSRDRYNEQFF,TGTGCCTCCTCCCGGGACAGATACAATGAGCAGTTCTTC
NA,TRBV9,15,NA,TRBJ2-1,CASSGQGWSYNEQFF,TGTGCCAGCAGTGGGCAGGGTTGGTCCTACAATGAGCAGTTCTTC
NA,TRBV7-3,15,NA,TRBJ2-1,CASSFFPSPGNEQFF,TGTGCCAGCAGCTTCTTTCCTAGCCCGGGCAATGAGCAGTTCTTC
NA,TRBV7-9,15,TRBD1,TRBJ1-3,CASSPGDRAGNTIYF,TGTGCCAGCAGCCCCGGGGACAGGGCTGGAAACACCATATATTTT
NA,TRBV27,18,NA,TRBJ2-6,CASSLRTAVHSGANVLTF,TGTGCCAGCAGTTTAAGGACAGCCGTCCACTCTGGGGCCAACGTCCTGACTTTC
NA,TRBV15,14,NA,TRBJ1-1,CATSRDFSDTEAFF,TGTGCCACCAGCAGAGATTTTTCGGACACTGAAGCTTTCTTT
NA,TRBV6-5,14,TRBD2,TRBJ2-7,CASSLTSAIYEQYF,TGTGCCAGCAGCCTGACTAGCGCCATTTACGAGCAGTACTTC
NA,TRBV27,16,NA,TRBJ2-7,CASSLPAAGYPHEQYF,TGTGCCAGCAGTCTCCCCGCCGCAGGGTACCCCCACGAGCAGTACTTC
NA,TRBV5-6,15,TRBD1,TRBJ1-1,CASSLYTGGRTEAFF,TGTGCCAGCAGCTTGTACACAGGGGGGAGAACTGAAGCTTTCTTT
few,TRBV2,14,TRBD1,TRBJ1-1,CASNLQGAYTEAFF,TGTGCCAGCAACTTACAGGGGGCTTATACTGAAGCTTTCTTT